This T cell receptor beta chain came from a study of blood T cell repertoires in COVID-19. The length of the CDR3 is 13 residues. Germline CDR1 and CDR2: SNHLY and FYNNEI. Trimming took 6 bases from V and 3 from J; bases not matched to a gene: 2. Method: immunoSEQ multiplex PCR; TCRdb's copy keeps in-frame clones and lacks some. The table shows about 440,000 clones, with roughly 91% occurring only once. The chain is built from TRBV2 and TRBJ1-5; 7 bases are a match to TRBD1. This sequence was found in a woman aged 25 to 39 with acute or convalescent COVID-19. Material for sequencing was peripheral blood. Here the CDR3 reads CASRDRANQPQHF. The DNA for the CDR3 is TGTGCCAGCAGAGACAGGGCCAATCAGCCCCAGCATTTT.